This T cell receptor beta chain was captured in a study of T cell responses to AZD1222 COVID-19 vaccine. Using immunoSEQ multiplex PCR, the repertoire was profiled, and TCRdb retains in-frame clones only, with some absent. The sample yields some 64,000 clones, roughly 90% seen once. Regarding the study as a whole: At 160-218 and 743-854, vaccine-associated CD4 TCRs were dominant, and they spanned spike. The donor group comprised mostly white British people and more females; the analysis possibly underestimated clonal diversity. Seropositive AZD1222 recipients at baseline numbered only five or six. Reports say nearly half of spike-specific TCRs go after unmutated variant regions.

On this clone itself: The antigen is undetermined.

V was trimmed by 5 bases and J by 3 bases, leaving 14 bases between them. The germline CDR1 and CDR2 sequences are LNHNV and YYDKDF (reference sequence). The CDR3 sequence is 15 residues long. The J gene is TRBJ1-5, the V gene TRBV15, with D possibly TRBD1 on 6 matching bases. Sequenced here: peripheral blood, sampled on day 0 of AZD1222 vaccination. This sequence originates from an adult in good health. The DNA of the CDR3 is TGTGCCACCAGCCACCGGGACAACTACAATCAGCCCCAGCATTTT. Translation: CATSHRDNYNQPQHF.